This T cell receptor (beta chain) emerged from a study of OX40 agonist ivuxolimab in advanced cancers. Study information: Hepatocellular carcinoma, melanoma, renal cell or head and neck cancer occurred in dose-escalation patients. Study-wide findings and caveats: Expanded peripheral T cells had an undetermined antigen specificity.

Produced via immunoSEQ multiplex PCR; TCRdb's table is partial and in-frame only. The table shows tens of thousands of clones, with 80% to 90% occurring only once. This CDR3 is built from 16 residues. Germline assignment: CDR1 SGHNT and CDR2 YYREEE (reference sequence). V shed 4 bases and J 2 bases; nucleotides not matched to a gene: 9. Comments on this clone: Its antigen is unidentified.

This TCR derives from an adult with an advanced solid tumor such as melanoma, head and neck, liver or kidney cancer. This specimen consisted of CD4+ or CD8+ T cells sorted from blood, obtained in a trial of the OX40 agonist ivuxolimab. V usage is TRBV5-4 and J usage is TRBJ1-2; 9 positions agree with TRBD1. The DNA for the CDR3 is TGTGCCAGCAGCGTTACAGGGGGCGCGAAGAACTATGGCTACACCTTC. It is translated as CASSVTGGAKNYGYTF. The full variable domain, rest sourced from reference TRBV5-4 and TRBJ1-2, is ETGVTQSPTHLIKTRGQQVTLRCSSQSGHNTVSWYQQALGQGPQFIFQYYREEENGRGNFPPRFSGLQFPNYSSELNVNALELDDSALYLCASSVTGGAKNYGYTFGSGTRLTVV.